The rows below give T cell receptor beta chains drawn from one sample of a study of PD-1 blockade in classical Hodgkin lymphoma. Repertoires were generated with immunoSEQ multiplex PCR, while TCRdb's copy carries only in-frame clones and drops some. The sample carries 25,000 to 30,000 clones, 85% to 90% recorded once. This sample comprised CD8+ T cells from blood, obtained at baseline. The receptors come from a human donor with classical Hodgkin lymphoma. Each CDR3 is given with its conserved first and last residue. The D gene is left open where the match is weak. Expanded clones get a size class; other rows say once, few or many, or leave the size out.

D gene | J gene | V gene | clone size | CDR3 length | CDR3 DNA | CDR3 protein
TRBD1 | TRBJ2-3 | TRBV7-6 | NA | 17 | TGTGCCAGCAGCCTTAGGATGGGACAGGGGGCAGGAGATACGCAGTATTTT | CASSLRMGQGAGDTQYF
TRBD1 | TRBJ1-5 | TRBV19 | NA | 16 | TGTGCCAGTAGTACTCACGGGACAGGGGATGGCCAGCCCCAGCATTTT | CASSTHGTGDGQPQHF
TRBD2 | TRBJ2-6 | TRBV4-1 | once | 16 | TGCGCCAGCAACAGGCTGCCGGGAGGCGGGGCCAACGTCCTGACTTTC | CASNRLPGGGANVLTF
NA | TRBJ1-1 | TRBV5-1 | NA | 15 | TGCGCCAGCTCGATCACGGGAAGCCTGAACACTGAAGCTTTCTTT | CASSITGSLNTEAFF
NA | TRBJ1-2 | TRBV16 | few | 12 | TGTGCCAGCAGCCTCAATTCCTATGGCTACACCTTC | CASSLNSYGYTF
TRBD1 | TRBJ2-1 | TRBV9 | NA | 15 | TGTGCCAGCAGCGGCGACGGACAGGTCTACGATGAGCAGTTCTTC | CASSGDGQVYDEQFF
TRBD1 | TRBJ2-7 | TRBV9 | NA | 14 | TGTGCCAGCAGCGTCGGGACAGGAGTCTACGAGCAGTACTTC | CASSVGTGVYEQYF
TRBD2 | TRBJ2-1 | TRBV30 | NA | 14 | TGTGCCTGGAGTGTAGGTAGCGGGTTCAATGAGCAGTTCTTC | CAWSVGSGFNEQFF
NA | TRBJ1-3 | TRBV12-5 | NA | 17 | TGTGCTAGTGGTTTGCGACCTGCCCCCGGGGCTGGAAACACCATATATTTT | CASGLRPAPGAGNTIYF
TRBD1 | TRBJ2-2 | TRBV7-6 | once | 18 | TGTGCCAGCAGCTTATTAAGTCAGGGGGCGCCGAGGACCGGGGAGCTGTTTTTT | CASSLLSQGAPRTGELFF
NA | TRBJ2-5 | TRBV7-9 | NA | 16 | TGTGCCAGCAGCTCCATAGCGGAATGGGCCCAAGAGACCCAGTACTTC | CASSSIAEWAQETQYF
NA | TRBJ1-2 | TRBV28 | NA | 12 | TGTGCCAGCGGTTACGGATACTATGGCTACACCTTC | CASGYGYYGYTF
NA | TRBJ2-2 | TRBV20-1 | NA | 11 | TGCAGTGCTCCTCACACCGGGGAGCTGTTTTTT | CSAPHTGELFF
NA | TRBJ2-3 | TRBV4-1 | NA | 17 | TGCGCCAGCAGCCAAGCCGGACTTCCGAGAATCACAGATACGCAGTATTTT | CASSQAGLPRITDTQYF
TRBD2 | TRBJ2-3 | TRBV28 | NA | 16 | TGTGCCAGCAGTTTGAGCCTAGCGGCTTCCACAGATACGCAGTATTTT | CASSLSLAASTDTQYF
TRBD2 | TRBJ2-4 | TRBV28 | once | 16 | TGTGCCAGCAGTTTCCCACCCGCGGGAGAAGGAGACATTCAGTACTTC | CASSFPPAGEGDIQYF
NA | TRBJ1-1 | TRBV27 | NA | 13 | TGTGCCAGCAGTTTAGTGGTGAACACTGAAGCTTTCTTT | CASSLVVNTEAFF
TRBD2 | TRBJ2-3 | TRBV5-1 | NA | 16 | TGCGCCAGCAGCTTGGATGCAGCGGGAGTTGCAGATACGCAGTATTTT | CASSLDAAGVADTQYF
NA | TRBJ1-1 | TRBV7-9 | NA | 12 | TGTGCCAGCAGCTTAAACGAGGCTTCTCCTTTCTTT | CASSLNEASPFF
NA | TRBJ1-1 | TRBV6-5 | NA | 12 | TGTGCCAGCAGTTACTCGGGGGGGCAAGCTTTCTTT | CASSYSGGQAFF
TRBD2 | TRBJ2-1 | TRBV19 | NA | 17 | TGTGCCAGTAGAGGAAGGCGGGAGGGCTCGCCCTACAATGAGCAGTTCTTC | CASRGRREGSPYNEQFF
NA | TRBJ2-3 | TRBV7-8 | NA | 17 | TGTGCCAGCGAAGGGCTGCTAGAGGTGGGGATCACAGATACGCAGTATTTT | CASEGLLEVGITDTQYF
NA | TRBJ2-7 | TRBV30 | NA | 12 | TGTGCCTGGATTAGGGACTCCTACGAGCAGTACTTC | CAWIRDSYEQYF
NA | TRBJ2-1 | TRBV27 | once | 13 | TGTGCCAGCAGTTTATCTGAGACCAATGAGCAGTTCTTC | CASSLSETNEQFF
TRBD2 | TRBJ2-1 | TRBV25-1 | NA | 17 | TGTGCCAGCAGTGAATACTACCCCGGGACTAGCGCCCATGAGCAGTTCTTC | CASSEYYPGTSAHEQFF
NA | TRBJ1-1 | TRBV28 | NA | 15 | TGTGCCAGCACTCCCTTTCCGGGGGAGAACACTGAAGCTTTCTTT | CASTPFPGENTEAFF
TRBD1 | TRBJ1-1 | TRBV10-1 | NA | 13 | TGCGCCAGCAGTGAATTAAGACAGGGGGAAGCTTTCTTT | CASSELRQGEAFF
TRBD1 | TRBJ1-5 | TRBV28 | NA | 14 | TGTGCCAGCATCAGGCAGGGGGCGCATCAGCCCCAGCATTTT | CASIRQGAHQPQHF
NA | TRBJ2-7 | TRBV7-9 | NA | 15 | TGTGCCAGCAGCCCTCCTCTCCCCCTGACCTACGAGCAGTACTTC | CASSPPLPLTYEQYF
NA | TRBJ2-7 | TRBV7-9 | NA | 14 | TGTGCCAGCAGCCCGGGACCGCGCCTTGACGAGCAGTACTTC | CASSPGPRLDEQYF
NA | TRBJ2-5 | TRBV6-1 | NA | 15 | TGTGCCAGCAGTGAGACGGGACTGAGCCAAGAGACCCAGTACTTC | CASSETGLSQETQYF
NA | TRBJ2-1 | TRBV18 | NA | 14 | TGTGCCAGCTCACCACCACTAGTTTACAATGAGCAGTTCTTC | CASSPPLVYNEQFF
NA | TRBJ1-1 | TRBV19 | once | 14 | TGTGCCAGTAGTATCGGGTTTGGGTTCCCTGAAGCTTTCTTT | CASSIGFGFPEAFF
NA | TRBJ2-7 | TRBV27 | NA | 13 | TGTGCCAGCAGTAGCTCCCTCGGGTACGAGCAGTACTTC | CASSSSLGYEQYF
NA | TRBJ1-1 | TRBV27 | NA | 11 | TGTGCCAGCTGGGGGGGTCCTGAAGCTTTCTTT | CASWGGPEAFF
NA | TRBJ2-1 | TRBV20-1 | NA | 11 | TGCAGTGCTAGAGCGGCGGTTGATATGTTCTTC | CSARAAVDMFF
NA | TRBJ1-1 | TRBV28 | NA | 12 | TGTGCCAGCACGACCTTTTACACTGAAGCTTTCTTT | CASTTFYTEAFF
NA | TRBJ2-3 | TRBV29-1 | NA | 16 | TGCAGCGCCGCCCCCTTGCACAATACTAGCACAGATACGCAGTATTTT | CSAAPLHNTSTDTQYF
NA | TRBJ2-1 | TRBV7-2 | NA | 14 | TGTGCCAGCAGCTTAGCGCTAATGGGTAATGAGCAGTTCTTC | CASSLALMGNEQFF
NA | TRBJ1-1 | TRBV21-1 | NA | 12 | TGTGCCAGCAGGGGGGACTGGGCTGAAGCTTTCTTT | CASRGDWAEAFF
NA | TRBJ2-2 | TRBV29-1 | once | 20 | TGCAGCGTTGTACTGGGTCCGGGCGGGGGCAGGGGAGGAAACACCGGGGAGCTGTTTTTT | CSVVLGPGGGRGGNTGELFF